This is a list of T cell receptor beta chains from one sample in a study of blood T cell repertoires in COVID-19. Assay used: immunoSEQ multiplex PCR; TCRdb lists only in-frame clones, some missing. Of about 360,000 clones in the sample, around 83% were seen once. The sequenced material came from peripheral blood. The receptors were sampled from a man aged 30-40 years with active or convalescent COVID-19. Each CDR3 is given with its conserved first and last residue. Each record gives: J gene, V gene, clone size, D gene, CDR3 protein, CDR3 DNA. The D gene is left open where the match is weak. The size of a clone is reported for some rows only, either as once, few or many, or as a class for expanded clones.

>TRBJ2-2|TRBV11-3|.|TRBD2
CASSPTLRLAGETGELFF
TGTGCCAGCAGCCCAACCCTTCGACTAGCGGGTGAGACCGGGGAGCTGTTTTTT
>TRBJ1-2|TRBV7-2|.|.
CASSLAGRGVNGYTF
TGTGCCAGCAGCTTAGCGGGCAGGGGAGTCAATGGCTACACCTTC
>TRBJ1-5|TRBV18|once|.
CASSPLGDSNQPQHF
TGTGCCAGCTCACCACTAGGGGATAGCAATCAGCCCCAGCATTTT
>TRBJ1-5|TRBV4-3|few|.
CASSQDRVQGQPQHF
TGCGCCAGCAGCCAAGATAGGGTCCAGGGCCAGCCCCAGCATTTT
>TRBJ1-1|TRBV7-9|.|.
CASSLAQGNTEAFF
TGTGCCAGCAGCTTAGCGCAGGGGAACACTGAAGCTTTCTTT
>TRBJ2-7|TRBV6-5|.|.
CATRGISYEQYF
TGTGCCACCCGAGGGATTAGCTACGAGCAGTACTTC
>TRBJ2-7|TRBV6-2/TRBV6-3|once|TRBD1
CASSYRQGPERNEQYF
TGTGCCAGCAGTTACAGACAGGGCCCCGAGAGGAACGAGCAGTACTTC
>TRBJ2-1|TRBV18|once|TRBD1
CASSPPYRTGGEQFF
TGTGCCAGCTCACCACCTTACCGGACAGGGGGGGAGCAGTTCTTC
>TRBJ1-1|TRBV3-1/TRBV3-2|once|.
CASSQVQNTEAFF
TGTGCCAGCAGCCAGGTACAGAACACTGAAGCTTTCTTT
>TRBJ2-1|TRBV10-3|.|TRBD1
CAIGGDREGASFNEQFF
TGTGCCATCGGGGGGGACAGGGAGGGAGCCTCTTTCAATGAGCAGTTCTTC
>TRBJ1-2|TRBV7-2|.|.
CASSLANSRNGYTF
TGTGCCAGCAGCTTAGCGAACAGTAGAAATGGCTACACCTTC